These T cell receptor beta chains were read from a single sample in a study of T-cell memory formation after mild COVID-19. TCRdb re-called the 5' RACE reads through MiXCR, storing one row per CDR3 protein. The profile shows a few hundred thousand distinct CDR3 sequences, about 20% of them singletons. Sequences were obtained from PBMCs or a T cell subset sorted from them (not recorded which). The receptors were gathered from an adult woman who had mild COVID-19 (a few samples of this study predate the infection). Cell type and time point are not known. Both conserved end residues are part of each CDR3.

v_call	j_call	cdr3_aa
TRBV4-2	TRBJ1-4	CASSQESGQGRGLFF
TRBV7-8	TRBJ2-7	CASTANRLEQYF
TRBV2	TRBJ2-3	CASEGGRGPTDTQYF
TRBV12-3/TRBV12-4	TRBJ2-7	CASSGGGRSYEQYF
TRBV12-3/TRBV12-4	TRBJ2-1	CASGKRTSGIYNEQFF
TRBV20-1	TRBJ2-7	CSATGKLSYEQYF
TRBV5-5	TRBJ1-5	CASSLRSSQPQHF
TRBV6-2/TRBV6-3	TRBJ2-1	CASSITPLRQEGYNEQFF
TRBV12-3/TRBV12-4	TRBJ2-3	CASSFLRSSTDTQYF
TRBV12-3/TRBV12-4	TRBJ2-7	CASSLARGYEQYF
TRBV11-2	TRBJ2-5	CASRSGGREWVHF
TRBV14	TRBJ2-7	CASSQESRLAGRYEQYF
TRBV5-1	TRBJ1-6	CASSLDPNSPLHF
TRBV6-1	TRBJ2-5	CASSSGPGETQYF
TRBV6-5	TRBJ1-1	CASRTGKEAFF